A single sample gave rise to the 32 T cell receptor beta chains below, sequenced in a study of cytomegalovirus exposure and HLA in healthy donors. The PCR was carried out with 60 Vbeta primers and 13 Jbeta primers. Measured with immunoSEQ multiplex PCR; TCRdb has only the in-frame clones, and not every one. The sample consists of over 150,000 clones, roughly 77% of them appearing once. The sequencing input was PBMCs. These receptors were taken from a man aged 25-40 years in good health and CMV-seropositive.

This chain connects TRBV28 to TRBJ1-4; D may be TRBD1 (5 bases). The CDR3 is made up of 13 amino acids. Germline lookup yields CDR1 MDHEN and CDR2 SYDVKM. Trimming left V 2 bases short and J 5 bases short, with 6 bases between. CDR3 loop: CASSLGGNEKLFF. CDR3 nucleotides: TGTGCCAGCAGTTTAGGGGGGAATGAAAAACTGTTTTTT.

The chain employs TRBV7-8 and TRBJ2-5; TRBD2 is a possible D gene (6 bases). Between the trimmed V and J ends, which lost 7 bases and 1 base, there was a span of 13 bases. The CDR3 is 14 residues long. Per germline, CDR1 SGHVS and CDR2 FQNEAQ. The CDR3 loop is CASNKEGSQETQYF. CDR3 nucleotides: TGTGCCAGCAACAAGGAGGGGAGCCAAGAGACCCAGTACTTC.

The rearrangement joins TRBV11-2 to TRBJ2-5, with TRBD2 matching over 9 bases. V shed 3 bases, J shed 5 bases, and the junction held 1 base outside the gene matches. The germline CDR1 and CDR2 sequences are SGHAT and FQNNGV. The CDR3 totals 13 residues. As DNA, the CDR3 is TGTGCCAGCAGCTTTAGCGGGAGTGAGACCCAGTACTTC. This translates into CASSFSGSETQYF.

The table lists this clone with a few counts. The gene calls are TRBV28 and TRBJ2-2; 10 bases align to TRBD1. Germline CDR1 and CDR2: MDHEN and SYDVKM. The V and J ends lost 5 bases and 6 bases, in that order; junction bases with no gene match: 9. The CDR3 loop spans 16 amino acids. In DNA form, the CDR3 reads TGTGCCAGCAGTCCCCGACAGGGGGCTCTATCCGGGGAGCTGTTTTTT. Translating it yields CASSPRQGALSGELFF.

The J gene is TRBJ2-5, the V gene TRBV5-6; D is perhaps TRBD1 (6 bases). CDR3 length equals 13 residues. In germline, CDR1 is SGHDT, CDR2 YYEEEE. Trimming left V 7 bases short and J 5 bases short, with 15 bases between. CDR3 DNA: TGTGCCAGCTTACAGGGTCTCCAGGAGACCCAGTACTTC. Encoded protein: CASLQGLQETQYF. Variable domain in full (rest from reference TRBV5-6 and TRBJ2-5): DAGVTQSPTHLIKTRGQQVTLRCSPKSGHDTVSWYQQALGQGPQFIFQYYEEEERQRGNFPDRFSGHQFPNYSSELNVNALLLGDSALYLCASLQGLQETQYFGPGTRLLVL.

The chain joins TRBV28 to TRBJ2-7, with 11 bases fitting TRBD2. Germline V gene lookup returns CDR1 MDHEN and CDR2 SYDVKM. CDR3 size: 16 residues. J lost 0 bases, V lost 5 bases, and 6 bases had no gene match. The CDR3, as DNA: TGTGCCAGCAGTCCGGGACTAGCGGTCGGCTCCTACGAGCAGTACTTC. This translates into CASSPGLAVGSYEQYF. Complete variable domain (other parts from reference TRBV28 and TRBJ2-7): DVKVTQSSRYLVKRTGEKVFLECVQDMDHENMFWYRQDPGLGLRLIYFSYDVKMKEKGDIPEGYSVSREKKERFSLILESASTNQTSMYLCASSPGLAVGSYEQYFGPGTRLTVT.

This chain links TRBV4-3 with TRBJ2-3; TRBD2 is a possible D gene (7 bases). This CDR3 comprises 16 residues. The ends were cut back, 1 base at V and 4 bases at J, with 15 bases in the middle. Germline V gives CDR1 LGHNA, CDR2 YSLEER. The CDR3 DNA is TGCGCCAGCAGCCAAGGTTTGGGGGGGCAGGCAGATACGCAGTATTTT. Its protein product is CASSQGLGGQADTQYF.

This clone showed up just once. The rearrangement uses TRBV5-1 and TRBJ2-2; 8 nucleotides align to TRBD1. In germline, CDR1 is SGHRS, CDR2 YFSETQ. The CDR3 covers 17 residues. With V trimmed by 0 bases and J by 8 bases, 12 bases remained unmatched. This CDR3 is CASSLEPGQDLRGELFF. The CDR3 DNA is TGCGCCAGCAGCTTGGAACCGGGACAGGACCTAAGGGGGGAGCTGTTTTTT.

This rearrangement joins TRBV6-1 to TRBJ1-5, with D maybe TRBD1 (6 bases). The germline V gene encodes CDR1 MNHNS and CDR2 SASEGT. The ends were cut back, 6 bases at V and 1 base at J, with 10 bases in the middle. The CDR3 runs 14 residues. CDR3 sequence: CASSFGQSNQPQHF. CDR3 nucleotides: TGTGCCAGCAGCTTCGGACAGAGCAATCAGCCCCAGCATTTT.

This clone was observed a single time. The genes are TRBV9 and TRBJ2-3; 8 bases line up with TRBD2. J gave up 3 bases and V 3 bases, and 6 bases lay outside the gene matches. Germline CDR1 SGDLS, CDR2 YYNGEE. There are 15 residues in the CDR3. The CDR3 is CASSAPGTRTDTQYF. The CDR3 nucleotides are TGTGCCAGCAGCGCGCCCGGGACTAGGACAGATACGCAGTATTTT.

This clone was counted between two and nine times. The chain links TRBV27 to TRBJ1-6; the D gene is possibly TRBD1 (5 bases). CDR1 is MNHEY, CDR2 SMNVEV, per germline (reference sequence). The CDR3 length is 20 residues. V lost 4 bases, J lost 0 bases, and 22 bases lay in between. The CDR3 is CASSSELETGRGSYNSPLHF. CDR3 DNA: TGTGCCAGCAGTTCCGAACTAGAAACGGGGCGGGGCTCCTATAATTCACCCCTCCACTTT.

The chain combines TRBV19 with TRBJ2-7; D perhaps matches TRBD1 (7 bases). The CDR3 covers 14 residues. Trimming removed 5 bases from V and 1 base from J, with 12 bases in between. CDR1 LNHDA and CDR2 SQIVND come from the germline V gene (reference sequence). The CDR3: CASSSQGRSYEQYF. The CDR3 DNA sequence: TGTGCCAGTAGTTCACAGGGGAGGTCCTACGAGCAGTACTTC.

The gene calls are TRBV4-3 and TRBJ2-7; D might be TRBD2 (6 bases). The CDR3 covers 15 residues. V gave up 0 bases and J gave up 5 bases, with 14 bases separating them. The germline V gene encodes CDR1 LGHNA and CDR2 YSLEER. This chain's CDR3 is CASSQDPASANEQYF. DNA for the CDR3: TGCGCCAGCAGCCAAGATCCCGCTAGCGCTAACGAGCAGTACTTC.

The V and J genes are TRBV9 and TRBJ2-7; TRBD1 agrees at 7 bases. CDR3 length: 14 residues. In germline, CDR1 is SGDLS, CDR2 YYNGEE. With 4 bases clipped from V and 3 bases from J, the junction kept 7 bases outside the gene matches. The CDR3 DNA is TGTGCCAGCAGCCCTACCGGGACAGTCTACGAGCAGTACTTC. The encoded protein is CASSPTGTVYEQYF.

V and J are TRBV6-6 and TRBJ1-4; D possibly corresponds to TRBD1 (5 bases). CDR3 length: 16 amino acids. Trimming pared 6 bases from V and 5 bases from J, leaving 19 bases between. Germline assignment: CDR1 MNHNY and CDR2 SVGAGI (reference sequence). CDR3 in DNA: TGTGCCAGCAGCTCCGCCCGGACATTAGGGAATGAAAAACTGTTTTTT. Protein sequence: CASSSARTLGNEKLFF.

J is TRBJ2-1 and V is TRBV7-2, with D possibly TRBD1 on 6 matching bases. Trimming pared 5 bases from V and 5 bases from J, leaving 13 bases between. This CDR3 spans 14 amino acids. Germline CDR1 and CDR2: SGHTA and FQGNSA. CDR3 amino acids: CASSPGTFNNEQFF. The DNA for the CDR3 is TGTGCCAGCAGCCCCGGGACATTCAACAATGAGCAGTTCTTC.

This clone was seen just once. The chain uses TRBV29-1 and TRBJ1-3, with 8 bases aligning to TRBD1. In germline, CDR1 is SQVTM, CDR2 ANQGSEA. V shed 7 bases and J 4 bases; nucleotides not matched to a gene: 6. The CDR3 has 13 residues. CDR3 residues: CSARTGSGNTIYF. As DNA, the CDR3 is TGCAGCGCCAGGACAGGGTCGGGAAACACCATATATTTT.

This clone was seen a few times. The chain links TRBV15 to TRBJ2-5; 7 bases map to TRBD1. In germline, CDR1 is LNHNV, CDR2 YYDKDF (reference sequence). This CDR3 has 16 amino acids. V gave up 0 bases and J gave up 4 bases; unmatched junction bases: 8. CDR3 amino acids: CATSRDRGQGRETQYF. CDR3 coding DNA: TGTGCCACCAGCAGAGATAGGGGGCAGGGGCGAGAGACCCAGTACTTC.

The chain recombines TRBV25-1 with TRBJ2-5; TRBD2 matches 10 bases. Germline CDR1 MGHDK, CDR2 SYGVNS. With 4 bases clipped from V and 5 bases from J, the junction kept 10 bases outside the gene matches. This CDR3 spans 16 amino acids. The CDR3 reads CASSGSGGPSSETQYF. The DNA for the CDR3 is TGTGCCAGCAGTGGTAGCGGGGGGCCCTCTAGTGAGACCCAGTACTTC.

The chain employs TRBV28 and TRBJ1-4; 9 nucleotides line up with TRBD1. CDR3 size: 17 residues. After removal of 10 bases from V and 6 bases from J, the junction contained 18 bases not matched to a gene. CDR1 is MDHEN, CDR2 SYDVKM, per germline. CDR3 in amino acids: CATQPGTGSTGYEKLFF. DNA of the CDR3: TGTGCCACCCAGCCCGGGACAGGGTCCACCGGGTATGAAAAACTGTTTTTT.

The chain employs TRBV6-5 and TRBJ1-1; tentative D call: TRBD1 (5 bases). The CDR3 length is 14 residues. Trimming removed 5 bases from V and 0 bases from J, with 10 bases in between. CDR1 is MNHEY, CDR2 SVGAGI, per germline. The CDR3 is CASSLTGMNTEAFF. The CDR3 coding sequence is TGTGCCAGCAGTCTAACAGGAATGAACACTGAAGCTTTCTTT.

The chain employs TRBV18 and TRBJ2-1; tentative D call: TRBD1 (8 bases). This CDR3 has 12 residues. CDR1 KGHSH and CDR2 LQKENI come from the germline V gene. Trimming cost V 3 bases and J 12 bases, with 12 bases left between them. The CDR3 DNA follows: TGTGCCAGCTCACCGAGCGGGACAGGGCAGTTCTTC. Protein product: CASSPSGTGQFF.

This chain uses TRBV5-1 with TRBJ2-5, with 15 bases identical to TRBD2. CDR3 length equals 16 residues. The V and J ends lost 3 bases and 5 bases, in that order; junction bases with no gene match: 5. Germline V gene data show CDR1 as SGHRS and CDR2 as YFSETQ. CDR3 amino acids: CASSSGLAGGPETQYF. CDR3 bases: TGCGCCAGCAGCTCAGGACTAGCGGGAGGGCCGGAGACCCAGTACTTC.

In its sample, this clone was seen a few times. The chain couples TRBV5-6 to TRBJ2-2; 9 bases match TRBD1. Germline loops: CDR1 SGHDT, CDR2 YYEEEE. This CDR3 is 16 amino acids long. Germline trimming cut 4 bases from V and 7 bases from J; bases unmatched to any gene: 11. The CDR3 reads CASSELGTGFDGELFF. CDR3 nucleotide sequence: TGTGCCAGCAGCGAGCTCGGGACAGGGTTCGACGGGGAGCTGTTTTTT.

This clone was found a few times. This sequence joins TRBV7-3 and TRBJ1-6, with 9 bases identical to TRBD1. The CDR3 sequence is 14 residues long. The V gene's germline CDR1 is SGHTA and CDR2 FQGTGA. V lost 4 bases to trimming and J lost 7 bases; unmatched junction nucleotides: 2. CDR3 residues: CASSSGQGNSPLHF. The CDR3 DNA follows: TGTGCCAGCAGCTCAGGACAGGGGAATTCACCCCTCCACTTT.

This chain links TRBV30 with TRBJ1-1, with D possibly matching TRBD1 (5 bases). CDR3 length equals 15 residues. Trimming stripped 4 bases from V and 5 bases from J, with 20 bases between. Germline CDR1 GTSNPN, CDR2 SVGIG (reference sequence). The CDR3 bases are TGTGCCTGGACCGGCCTCAGTGCGGGGCGGACTGAAGCTTTCTTT. It yields the protein CAWTGLSAGRTEAFF.

V usage is TRBV6-5 and J usage is TRBJ2-1, with 9 bases lining up with TRBD2. The germline V gene encodes CDR1 MNHEY and CDR2 SVGAGI. V trimming: 2 bases; J trimming: 10 bases; junction bases outside the gene matches: 9. This CDR3 is built from 15 residues. The CDR3 spells CASSYGVSGSLEQFF. The DNA of the CDR3 is TGTGCCAGCAGTTACGGCGTTAGCGGGAGCTTAGAGCAGTTCTTC.

This clone was seen only once. V and J are TRBV7-3 and TRBJ1-4, with D possibly being TRBD1 (5 bases). The CDR3 loop spans 15 amino acids. V was clipped by 5 bases and J by 8 bases, with 18 bases between them. Germline V lookup: CDR1 SGHTA, CDR2 FQGTGA. The DNA for the CDR3 is TGTGCCAGCAGCCTGGGGCTAGGACCGGACGAAAAACTGTTTTTT. It translates to CASSLGLGPDEKLFF.

The chain links TRBV19 to TRBJ1-5, with no clear D. CDR1 and CDR2 (germline): LNHDA, SQIVND (reference sequence). V gave up 5 bases and J gave up 3 bases, with 11 bases separating them. This CDR3 comprises 14 residues. The CDR3 region has the DNA TGTGCCAGTAGTGGTCGGGATCCCAATCAGCCCCAGCATTTT. As protein: CASSGRDPNQPQHF.

The rearrangement joins TRBV13 to TRBJ2-3, with TRBD2 identical over 9 bases. V shed 6 bases and J 0 bases; nucleotides not matched to a gene: 10. The CDR3 spans 17 residues. Germline CDR1 reads PRHDT; CDR2 reads FYEKMQ (reference sequence). This CDR3 is CASRSYFSGSSTDTQYF. The CDR3 coding sequence is TGTGCCAGCAGATCATACTTTAGCGGGAGTAGCACAGATACGCAGTATTTT.

V gene TRBV9 combines with J gene TRBJ2-5, with unresolved D. CDR1 and CDR2 from the germline V gene are SGDLS and YYNGEE. Deletions cut 4 bases from V and 0 bases from J, with 4 bases between. The CDR3 runs to 12 residues. This chain's CDR3 is CASSSHQETQYF. In nucleotides, the CDR3 is TGTGCCAGCAGCTCTCACCAAGAGACCCAGTACTTC.

The rearrangement uses TRBV10-3 and TRBJ2-7, with 7 nucleotides matching TRBD2. The V segment lost 0 bases and the J segment 5 bases; nucleotides outside the gene matches: 4. Germline V gene data show CDR1 as ENHRY and CDR2 as SYGVKD. The CDR3 runs 14 residues. CDR3 region: CAISESSGRDEQYF. Here the CDR3 DNA reads TGTGCCATCAGTGAGTCTAGCGGGCGGGACGAGCAGTACTTC.